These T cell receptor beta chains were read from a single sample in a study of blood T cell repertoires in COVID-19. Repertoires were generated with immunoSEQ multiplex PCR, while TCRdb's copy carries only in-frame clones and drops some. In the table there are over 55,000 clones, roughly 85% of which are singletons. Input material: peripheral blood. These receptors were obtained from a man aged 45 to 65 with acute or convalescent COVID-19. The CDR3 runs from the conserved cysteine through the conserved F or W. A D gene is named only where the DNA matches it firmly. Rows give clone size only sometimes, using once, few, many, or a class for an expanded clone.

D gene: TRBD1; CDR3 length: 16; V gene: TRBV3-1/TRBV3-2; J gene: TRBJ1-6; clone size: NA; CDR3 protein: CASSLPPGQANSPLHF; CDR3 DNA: TGTGCCAGCAGCCTACCCCCGGGACAGGCTAATTCACCCCTCCACTTT
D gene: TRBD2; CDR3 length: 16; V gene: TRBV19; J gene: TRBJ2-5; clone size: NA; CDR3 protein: CASSIGRASGGETQYF; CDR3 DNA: TGTGCCAGTAGTATAGGGAGGGCTAGCGGGGGTGAGACCCAGTACTTC
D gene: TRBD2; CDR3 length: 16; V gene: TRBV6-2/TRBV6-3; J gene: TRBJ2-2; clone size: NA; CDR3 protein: CASSPTSGGAGGELFF; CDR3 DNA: TGTGCCAGCAGCCCGACTAGCGGGGGGGCCGGCGGGGAGCTGTTTTTT
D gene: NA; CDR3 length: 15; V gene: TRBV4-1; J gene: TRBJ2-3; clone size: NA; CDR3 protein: CASSQAQARTDTQYF; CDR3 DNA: TGCGCCAGCAGCCAAGCACAGGCCCGCACAGATACGCAGTATTTT
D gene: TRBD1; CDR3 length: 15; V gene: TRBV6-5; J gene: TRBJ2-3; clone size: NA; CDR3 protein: CASRRTGSSSDTQYF; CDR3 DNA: TGTGCCAGCAGAAGGACAGGGTCCTCGTCGGATACGCAGTATTTT
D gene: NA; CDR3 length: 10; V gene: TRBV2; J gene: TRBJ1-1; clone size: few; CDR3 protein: CASSRGEAFF; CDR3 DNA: TGTGCCAGCAGTCGGGGGGAAGCTTTCTTT
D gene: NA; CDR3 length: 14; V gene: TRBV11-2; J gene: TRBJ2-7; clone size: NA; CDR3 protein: CASSLVPLSNEQYF; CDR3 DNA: TGTGCCAGCAGCTTAGTCCCCCTGTCTAACGAGCAGTACTTC
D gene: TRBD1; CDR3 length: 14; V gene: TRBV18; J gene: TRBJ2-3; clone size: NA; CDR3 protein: CASSPDRGVDTQYF; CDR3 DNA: TGTGCCAGCTCACCGGACAGGGGAGTAGATACGCAGTATTTT
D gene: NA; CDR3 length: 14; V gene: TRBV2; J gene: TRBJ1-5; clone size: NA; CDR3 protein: CASSDISGDQPQHF; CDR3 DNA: TGTGCCAGCAGTGATATCTCAGGGGATCAGCCCCAGCATTTT
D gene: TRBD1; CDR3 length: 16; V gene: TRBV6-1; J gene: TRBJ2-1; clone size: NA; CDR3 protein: CASSERDRSSYNEQFF; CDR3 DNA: TGTGCCAGCAGTGAGAGGGACAGGAGCTCCTACAATGAGCAGTTCTTC
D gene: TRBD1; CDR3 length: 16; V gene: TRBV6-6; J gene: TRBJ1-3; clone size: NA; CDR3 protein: CASSYPTGGSGNTIYF; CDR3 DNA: TGTGCCAGCAGTTACCCAACAGGGGGCTCTGGAAACACCATATATTTT
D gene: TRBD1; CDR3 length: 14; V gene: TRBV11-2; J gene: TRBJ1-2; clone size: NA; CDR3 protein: CASSPGQGVYGYTF; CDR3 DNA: TGTGCCAGCAGCCCGGGACAGGGGGTCTATGGCTACACCTTC
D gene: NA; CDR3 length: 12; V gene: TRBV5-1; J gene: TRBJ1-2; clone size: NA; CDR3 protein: CASSYGRDGYTF; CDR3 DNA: TGCGCCAGCAGCTACGGGAGGGATGGCTACACCTTC
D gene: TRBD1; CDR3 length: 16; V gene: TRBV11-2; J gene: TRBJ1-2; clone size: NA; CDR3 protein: CASSLTGAYSNYGYTF; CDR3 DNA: TGTGCCAGCAGCTTAACAGGGGCCTACTCTAACTATGGCTACACCTTC
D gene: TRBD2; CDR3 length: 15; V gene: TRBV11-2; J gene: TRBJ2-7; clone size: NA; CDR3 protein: CASSPIAGGAYEQYF; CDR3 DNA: TGTGCCAGCAGCCCAATAGCGGGGGGAGCCTACGAGCAGTACTTC
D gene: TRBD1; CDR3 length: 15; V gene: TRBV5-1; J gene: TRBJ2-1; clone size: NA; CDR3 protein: CASSLWDRSYNEQFF; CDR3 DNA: TGCGCCAGCAGCTTGTGGGACAGGTCCTACAATGAGCAGTTCTTC
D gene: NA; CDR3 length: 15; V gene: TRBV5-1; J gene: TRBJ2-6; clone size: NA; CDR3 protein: CASSLTGFGANVLTF; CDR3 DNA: TGCGCCAGCAGCCTGACAGGTTTTGGGGCCAACGTCCTGACTTTC
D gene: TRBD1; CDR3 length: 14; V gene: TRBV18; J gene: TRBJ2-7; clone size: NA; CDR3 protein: CASFPGTGINEQYF; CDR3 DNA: TGTGCCAGCTTCCCCGGGACAGGCATCAACGAGCAGTACTTC
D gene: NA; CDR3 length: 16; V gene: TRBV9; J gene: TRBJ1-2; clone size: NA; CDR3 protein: CASSVGEGRVNYGYTF; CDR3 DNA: TGTGCCAGCAGCGTAGGGGAGGGGCGGGTTAACTATGGCTACACCTTC
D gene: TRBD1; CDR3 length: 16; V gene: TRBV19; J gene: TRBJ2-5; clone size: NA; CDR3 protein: CASSTLGQGAQETQYF; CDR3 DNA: TGTGCCAGTAGTACGCTGGGACAGGGGGCCCAAGAGACCCAGTACTTC
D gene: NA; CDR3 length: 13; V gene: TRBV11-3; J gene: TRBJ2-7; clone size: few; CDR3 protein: CASSSPSSYEQYF; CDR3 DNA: TGTGCCAGCAGCTCCCCTAGCTCCTACGAGCAGTACTTC
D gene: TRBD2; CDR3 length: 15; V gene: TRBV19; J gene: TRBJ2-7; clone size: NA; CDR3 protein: CASSSGGEGTYEQYF; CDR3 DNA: TGTGCCAGTAGTTCGGGAGGGGAAGGCACCTACGAGCAGTACTTC
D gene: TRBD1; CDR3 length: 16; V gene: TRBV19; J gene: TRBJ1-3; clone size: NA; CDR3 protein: CASSIGTELSGNTIYF; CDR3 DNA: TGTGCCAGTAGTATCGGGACAGAACTCTCTGGAAACACCATATATTTT
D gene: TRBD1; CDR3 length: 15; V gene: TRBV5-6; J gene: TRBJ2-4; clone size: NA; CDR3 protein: CASSRDRGLGNIQYF; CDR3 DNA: TGTGCCAGCAGCCGGGACAGGGGGCTTGGAAACATTCAGTACTTC
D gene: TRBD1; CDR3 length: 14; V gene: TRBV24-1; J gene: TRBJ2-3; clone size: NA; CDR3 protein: CATSDRGLTDTQYF; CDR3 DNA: TGTGCCACCAGTGACAGGGGGCTGACAGATACGCAGTATTTT
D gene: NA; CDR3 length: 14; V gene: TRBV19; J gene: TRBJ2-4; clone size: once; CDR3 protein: CASSILGSGDIQYF; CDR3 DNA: TGTGCCAGTAGTATTTTGGGGTCGGGGGACATTCAGTACTTC
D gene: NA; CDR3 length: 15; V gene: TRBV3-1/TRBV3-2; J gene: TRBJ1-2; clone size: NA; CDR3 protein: CASSQDLAANYGYTF; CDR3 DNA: TGTGCCAGCAGCCAAGATCTGGCAGCTAACTATGGCTACACCTTC
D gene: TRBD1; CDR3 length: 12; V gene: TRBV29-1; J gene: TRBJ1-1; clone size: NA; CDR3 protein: CSVRQGYTEAFF; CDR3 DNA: TGCAGCGTTCGACAGGGTTACACTGAAGCTTTCTTT
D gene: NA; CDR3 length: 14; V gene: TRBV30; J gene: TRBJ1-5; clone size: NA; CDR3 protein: CAWSGQVSNQPQHF; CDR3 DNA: TGTGCCTGGAGTGGACAAGTTAGCAATCAGCCCCAGCATTTT
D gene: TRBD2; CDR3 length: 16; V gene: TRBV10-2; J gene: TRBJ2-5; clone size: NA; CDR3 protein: CASKKAGGRPIETQYF; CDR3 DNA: TGCGCCAGCAAGAAGGCGGGGGGCCGGCCCATTGAGACCCAGTACTTC
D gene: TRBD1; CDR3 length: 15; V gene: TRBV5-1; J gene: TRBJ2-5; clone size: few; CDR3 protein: CASSSVTGGEETQYF; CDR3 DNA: TGCGCCAGCAGCTCGGTGACAGGGGGCGAAGAGACCCAGTACTTC
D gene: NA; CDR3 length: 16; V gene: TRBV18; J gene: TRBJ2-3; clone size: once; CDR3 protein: CASSPPIGQGPDTQYF; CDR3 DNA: TGTGCCAGCTCACCACCAATCGGGCAGGGCCCCGATACGCAGTATTTT
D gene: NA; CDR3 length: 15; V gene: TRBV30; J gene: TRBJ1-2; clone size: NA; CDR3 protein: CAWSGRVTVNYGYTF; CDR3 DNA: TGTGCCTGGAGCGGCAGGGTCACCGTTAACTATGGCTACACCTTC
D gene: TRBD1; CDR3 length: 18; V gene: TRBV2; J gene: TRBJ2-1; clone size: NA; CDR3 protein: CASSEASRTGGLYNEQFF; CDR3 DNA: TGTGCCAGCAGTGAAGCAAGTAGGACAGGGGGACTTTACAATGAGCAGTTCTTC
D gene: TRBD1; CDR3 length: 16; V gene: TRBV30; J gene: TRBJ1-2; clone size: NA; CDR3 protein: CAWSVTGAQGLNGYTF; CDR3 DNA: TGTGCCTGGAGTGTGACAGGGGCTCAAGGACTTAATGGCTACACCTTC
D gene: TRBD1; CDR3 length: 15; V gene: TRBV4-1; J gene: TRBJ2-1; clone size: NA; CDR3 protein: CASSQAKTGIPLQFF; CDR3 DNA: TGCGCCAGCAGCCAAGCCAAGACAGGGATTCCATTGCAGTTCTTC
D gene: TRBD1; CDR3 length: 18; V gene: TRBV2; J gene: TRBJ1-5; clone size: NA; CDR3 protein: CASSEEVGDRVLDQPQHF; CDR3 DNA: TGTGCCAGCAGTGAAGAAGTTGGGGACAGGGTCTTGGATCAGCCCCAGCATTTT
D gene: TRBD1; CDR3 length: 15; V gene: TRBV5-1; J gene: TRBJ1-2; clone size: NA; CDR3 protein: CASSLVLGDSYGYTF; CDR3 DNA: TGCGCCAGCAGCCTCGTTCTGGGGGACAGCTATGGCTACACCTTC